These 9 T cell receptor beta chains were all obtained from the same sample, sequenced in a study of early stage breast cancer tumors (dated by TCRdb to the late 2010s). Libraries were constructed by the immunoSEQ multiplex PCR assay. TCRdb carries this immuneACCESS record with in-frame sequences only. Its versions omit some clonotypes, under half of them owing to an unresolved V gene in the studies checked, with the rest unexplained. The sample table holds around 31,000 clones, of which around 75% were seen once. The ten most abundant clones make up around 9.1% of the sample. The sequencing sample was made of breast tumor tissue. These receptors were obtained from a person aged 25 to 45 with breast cancer.

This clone has only a few counts. CDR3 region: CASSPRAETNYGYTF. CDR3 bases: TGTGCCAGCAGCCCAAGGGCAGAAACTAACTATGGCTACACCTTC. V is TRBV7-9 and J is TRBJ1-2; D gene ambiguous. V was clipped by 5 bases and J by 0 bases, with 13 bases between them. Germline loops: CDR1 SEHNR, CDR2 FQNEAQ (reference sequence). The CDR3 loop spans 15 amino acids.

This chain links TRBV5-1 with TRBJ2-1, with D tentatively TRBD1 or TRBD2 (5 bases each). The germline V and J ends were trimmed by 4 bases and 3 bases, with 14 bases remaining between them. CDR1 and CDR2 (germline): SGHRS, YFSETQ. This CDR3 is 15 amino acids long. The CDR3: CASSQGPVNYNEQFF. The DNA for the CDR3 is TGCGCCAGCAGCCAGGGACCCGTAAACTACAATGAGCAGTTCTTC.

The chain couples TRBV18 to TRBJ1-1; TRBD1 is a possible D gene (5 bases). Germline V CDR1 and CDR2: KGHSH, LQKENI. The CDR3 extends over 12 amino acids. V shed 3 bases and J shed 4 bases, with 6 bases lying between them. CDR3 sequence reads: CASSPGLTEAFF. CDR3 bases: TGTGCCAGCTCACCGGGGCTCACTGAAGCTTTCTTT.

The rearrangement links TRBV6-1 to TRBJ2-3; 11 bases align to TRBD2. The ends lost 4 bases at V and 0 bases at J; junction bases unmatched: 3. Looked up from germline, CDR1 is MNHNS and CDR2 is SASEGT. The CDR3 length is 16 residues. The CDR3 bases are TGTGCCAGCAGTGTGGGACTAGCGGCAAGCACAGATACGCAGTATTTT. Translating gives CASSVGLAASTDTQYF.

This clone came up once. The rearrangement links TRBV13 to TRBJ1-1; D uncertain. The ends were cut back, 3 bases at V and 6 bases at J, with 8 bases in the middle. CDR1 is PRHDT and CDR2 is FYEKMQ in the germline V gene (reference sequence). CDR3 length: 12 residues. The CDR3 here is CASSFLTPEAFF. The CDR3 DNA follows: TGTGCCAGCAGCTTTCTGACACCTGAAGCTTTCTTT.

The rearrangement uses TRBV19 and TRBJ2-1; 16 positions agree with TRBD2. This CDR3 is built from 18 residues. V lost 3 bases to trimming and J lost 0 bases; unmatched junction nucleotides: 2. The germline V gene has CDR1 LNHDA and CDR2 SQIVND (reference sequence). The CDR3 DNA is TGTGCCAGTAGTATGGGACTAGCGGGAGGGTCCTCCTACAATGAGCAGTTCTTC. This gives the protein CASSMGLAGGSSYNEQFF. The entire variable domain, with the rest obtained from reference TRBV19 and TRBJ2-1, is as follows: DGGITQSPKYLFRKEGQNVTLSCEQNLNHDAMYWYRQDPGQGLRLIYYSQIVNDFQKGDIAEGYSVSREKKESFPLTVTSAQKNPTAFYLCASSMGLAGGSSYNEQFFGPGTRLTVL.

The rearrangement uses TRBV5-1 and TRBJ1-1; no reliable D call. The CDR3 has 14 amino acids. The V and J ends lost 1 base and 1 base respectively, with 8 bases between them. Germline V gene data show CDR1 as SGHRS and CDR2 as YFSETQ. CDR3 loop: CASSLLHKNTEAFF. The CDR3 coding sequence is TGCGCCAGCAGCTTGCTGCATAAGAACACTGAAGCTTTCTTT.

This clone is a singleton in its sample. The chain links TRBV30 to TRBJ1-5; D remains ambiguous. V lost 0 bases and J 6 bases, leaving 12 bases between the germline ends. Germline V CDR1 and CDR2: GTSNPN, SVGIG (reference sequence). This CDR3 region has 14 residues. DNA for the CDR3: TGTGCCTGGAGTGTAGTGCTGTGGAGTCAGCCCCAGCATTTT. It is translated as CAWSVVLWSQPQHF. The entire variable domain, with the rest obtained from reference TRBV30 and TRBJ1-5, is as follows: SQTIHQWPATLVQPVGSPLSLECTVEGTSNPNLYWYRQAAGRGLQLLFYSVGIGQISSEVPQNLSASRPQDRQFILSSKKLLLSDSGFYLCAWSVVLWSQPQHFGDGTRLSIL.

The chain uses TRBV29-1 and TRBJ2-3; 12 positions match TRBD2. This CDR3 comprises 15 residues. The V gene end was trimmed by 7 bases and the J gene end by 2 bases; junction bases not matched to a gene: 7. Germline V gene lookup returns CDR1 SQVTM and CDR2 ANQGSEA. The CDR3 nucleotides are TGCAGCGCGGCCCTAGCGGGAGGGGCCACAGATACGCAGTATTTT. Translated: CSAALAGGATDTQYF.